This TCR beta chain originates from a study of molecular identifiers for immune sequencing clone quantification. Study outcomes and limitations: Clones exceeding 20 RNA copies carried over 97% of effector molecules but under 1% of naive-cell molecules.

Trimming cost V 0 bases and J 1 base; bases outside gene matches: 8. CDR3 length: 19 amino acids. Looked up from germline, CDR1 is MNHEY and CDR2 is SVGAGI. At least ten counts were recorded for this clonotype. Its antigen is undetermined. TCRdb processed the PCR reads anew with MiXCR; each CDR3 protein has one entry. The table records nearly 650,000 distinct CDR3 sequences, around 25% of them present only once. This receptor was obtained from a human donor in good health. Some libraries in this study had Jurkat cell RNA spiked in. The chain has TRBV6-5 and TRBJ2-3, with 12 bases matching TRBD2. Material for sequencing was naive CD8+ T cells from blood, with Jurkat cell RNA spiked in. Stated subset: FACS-sorted CD8+CD4-CCR7+CD45RA+ naive T cells. The CDR3 DNA reads TGTGCCAGCAGTTACTCTATACTAGCGGGGGGCGTCGGCACAGATACGCAGTATTTT. This encodes CASSYSILAGGVGTDTQYF.